Listed below are T cell receptor beta chains from one sample, sequenced in a study of shared clonotypes between healthy human individuals. Sequenced by immunoSEQ multiplex PCR; TCRdb stores in-frame clones only, minus some. The table lists some 650,000 clones, 97% of them singletons. Material: naive CD4+ T cells sorted from blood. The receptor set was obtained from a woman aged 25 to 39 in good health. The CDR3 runs from the conserved cysteine through the conserved F or W. D genes are given only for firm matches. Size is stated for part of the rows, as once, few or many counts, or as a class when the clone is expanded.

D	length	size	J	V	DNA	CDR3
.	11	.	TRBJ2-5	TRBV18	TGTGCCAGCTCACCTGGCCCCGACCAGTACTTC	CASSPGPDQYF
TRBD1	13	.	TRBJ1-4	TRBV2	TGTGCCAGCATTCGGGACAGGGCTGAAAAACTGTTTTTT	CASIRDRAEKLFF
TRBD1	16	.	TRBJ1-5	TRBV10-3	TGTGCCATCAGCGCCTTGGGACAGGGGGACGGTCAGCCCCAGCATTTT	CAISALGQGDGQPQHF
.	11	once	TRBJ2-6	TRBV20-1	TGCAGTGCTAATGGGGCCAACGTCCTGACTTTC	CSANGANVLTF
.	12	.	TRBJ1-5	TRBV30	TGTGCCTGGGGGGGCATAGATCAGCCCCAGCATTTT	CAWGGIDQPQHF
TRBD2	16	.	TRBJ2-3	TRBV4-1	TGCGCCAGCAGCCACTCTGGACTAGCGGGAACAGATACGCAGTATTTT	CASSHSGLAGTDTQYF
.	12	few	TRBJ2-5	TRBV5-1	TGCGCCAGCAGCTTGGGGGAAGAGACCCAGTACTTC	CASSLGEETQYF
.	14	once	TRBJ2-7	TRBV30	TGTGCCTGGAGTGTACGAAGTCCCTCCTACGAGCAGTACTTC	CAWSVRSPSYEQYF
.	15	.	TRBJ2-3	TRBV5-1	TGCGCCAGCAGCTTCGGGACGGGAGAGACGGATACGCAGTATTTT	CASSFGTGETDTQYF
TRBD2	15	.	TRBJ2-7	TRBV27	TGTGCCAGCAGCTCCCGACTAGCGCAAACCTACGAGCAGTACTTC	CASSSRLAQTYEQYF
.	13	.	TRBJ1-5	TRBV19	TGTGCCAGTATGGGGGGCAGCAATCAGCCCCAGCATTTT	CASMGGSNQPQHF
.	16	.	TRBJ1-1	TRBV7-9	TGTGCCAGCAGCTTAGGGTTGGGGGAGATGAACACTGAAGCTTTCTTT	CASSLGLGEMNTEAFF
TRBD1	16	.	TRBJ2-5	TRBV5-1	TGCGCCAGCAGCTTGTTGACAGGGGGACAGGGAGAGACCCAGTACTTC	CASSLLTGGQGETQYF
.	13	.	TRBJ1-2	TRBV6-1	TGTGCCAGCACTCGAGACAGAAACTATGGCTACACCTTC	CASTRDRNYGYTF
TRBD1	18	once	TRBJ1-2	TRBV18	TGTGCCAGCTCACCATTTACGCAGGGGGGGATGTTGGACTATGGCTACACCTTC	CASSPFTQGGMLDYGYTF
TRBD2	16	.	TRBJ2-1	TRBV7-9	TGTGCCAGCAGCCCCAGAAGGGCGGGAGGCAGGTATGAGCAGTTCTTC	CASSPRRAGGRYEQFF
.	13	.	TRBJ2-7	TRBV5-1	TGCGCCAGCAGCTTGACGGGAACGAACGAGCAGTACTTC	CASSLTGTNEQYF
.	13	.	TRBJ1-1	TRBV29-1	TGCAGCGTTAAGGGGTTTCGGGACACTGAAGCTTTCTTT	CSVKGFRDTEAFF
.	14	.	TRBJ1-1	TRBV2	TGTGCCAGCATGGGCAGCCCCATGAACACTGAAGCTTTCTTT	CASMGSPMNTEAFF
.	14	.	TRBJ1-1	TRBV9	TGTGCCAGCAGCGTAGCCGGGCAGAACACTGAAGCTTTCTTT	CASSVAGQNTEAFF
.	14	.	TRBJ2-5	TRBV6-1	TGTGCCAGCAGTGCTGGACGCTCGCAAGAGACCCAGTACTTC	CASSAGRSQETQYF
TRBD1	14	.	TRBJ2-4	TRBV11-1	TGTGCCAGCAGCCCGGACAGGGGAGAAAACATTCAGTACTTC	CASSPDRGENIQYF
TRBD1	13	few	TRBJ1-5	TRBV30	TGTGCCTGGGGAGAGGGACAGGGACAGCCCCAGCATTTT	CAWGEGQGQPQHF
.	13	.	TRBJ1-5	TRBV9	TGTGCCAGCAGCACGACAGGAAATCAGCCCCAGCATTTT	CASSTTGNQPQHF
TRBD2	16	.	TRBJ2-1	TRBV5-1	TGCGCCAGCAGCGTGACTAGCGGGAGCTCCTACAATGAGCAGTTCTTC	CASSVTSGSSYNEQFF
.	13	few	TRBJ2-7	TRBV19	TGTGCCAGTAGTATAGTTGGCTCCTACGAGCAGTACTTC	CASSIVGSYEQYF
.	13	.	TRBJ1-5	TRBV19	TGTGCCAGTAGCAGGGACCTTTATCAGCCCCAGCATTTT	CASSRDLYQPQHF
.	13	.	TRBJ1-1	TRBV11-3	TGTGCCAGCAGTTACGACTCGAACACTGAAGCTTTCTTT	CASSYDSNTEAFF
TRBD1	18	.	TRBJ2-1	TRBV19	TGTGCCAGTAGGCGGACAGGGGCTAGCGTCTCCTCCTACAATGAGCAGTTCTTC	CASRRTGASVSSYNEQFF
.	16	.	TRBJ2-3	TRBV29-1	TGCAGCGTTAAGACCGGGGTGGGAGTGGGCCCAGATACGCAGTATTTT	CSVKTGVGVGPDTQYF
TRBD1	15	few	TRBJ1-5	TRBV5-1	TGCGCCAGCAGAAAGGGACAGGGTGAAGGCCAGCCCCAGCATTTT	CASRKGQGEGQPQHF
TRBD2	16	.	TRBJ2-7	TRBV28	TGTGCCAGCAGTCCCTCGGGGAGGGGTTCCACCTACGAGCAGTACTTC	CASSPSGRGSTYEQYF
.	14	.	TRBJ2-7	TRBV27	TGTGCCAGCAGTTTAATGCGGCACTCCTACGAGCAGTACTTC	CASSLMRHSYEQYF
.	15	.	TRBJ2-2	TRBV19	TGTGCCAGTAGTATAGTGTCAGCGAACACCGGGGAGCTGTTTTTT	CASSIVSANTGELFF
.	14	.	TRBJ2-3	TRBV11-2	TGTGCCAGCAGCTGGCGGGACATCACAGATACGCAGTATTTT	CASSWRDITDTQYF
TRBD1	14	.	TRBJ1-4	TRBV28	TGTGCCAGCAGTCTGGGACAGGGTAGCGGAAAACTGTTTTTT	CASSLGQGSGKLFF